What follows describes a single TCR beta chain. The germline V gene has CDR1 GTSNPN and CDR2 SVGIG (reference sequence). This CDR3 is built from 12 residues. J lost 8 bases, V lost 3 bases, and 6 bases had no gene match. This record belongs to a study of blood T cell repertoires in COVID-19. Across the whole study: PBMCs, B-cell-depleted T cells, or T cells provided the cDNA or gDNA that made up the material.

Ages ranged from about 18 to 89 years, with residence in about two dozen US areas. In Cohort 3, a recovered donor had either two negative PCRs, clearance, or symptom resolution. In the study's own analysis: Amplification with reference gene primers provided the estimates of nucleated cell counts. TCRdb's copy holds only in-frame clones and misses some; the assay was immunoSEQ multiplex PCR. V, J and clone size are taken as reported in that table, and D and trimming were inferred from the DNA itself. The sample carries 380,000 or so clones, 80% to 90% recorded once. The sequencing input was PBMCs or T cells enriched from blood (not recorded which). The receptor was isolated from a man under 40 who had recovered from COVID-19. J is TRBJ1-2 and V is TRBV30; the match to TRBD1 covers 7 bases. CDR3 amino acids: CAWRSPGGGYTF. The CDR3 bases are TGTGCCTGGAGGAGCCCAGGGGGGGGCTACACCTTC. The entire variable domain, with the rest obtained from reference TRBV30 and TRBJ1-2, is as follows: SQTIHQWPATLVQPVGSPLSLECTVEGTSNPNLYWYRQAAGRGLQLLFYSVGIGQISSEVPQNLSASRPQDRQFILSSKKLLLSDSGFYLCAWRSPGGGYTFGSGTRLTVV.